The present entry profiles one TCR beta chain with its context. This clone occurred once. Its antigen is not yet known. Base-call qualities are not available, and no considerably larger clone is one nucleotide away. In light of the paper, this sample's time point label describes: at surgical resection after neoadjuvant nivolumab +/- ipilimumab. Samples were obtained from the phase 2 randomized NEOSTAR trial, in which neoadjuvant nivolumab or nivolumab plus ipilimumab followed by surgery was tested in operable NSCLC. This record comes from a study of neoadjuvant nivolumab and ipilimumab in lung cancer (dated by TCRdb to 2020 to 2021). Background for the entire study: In the NEOSTAR trial, nivolumab was administered intravenously at 3 mg/kg on days 1, 15 and 29, and the combination arm also received ipilimumab 1 mg/kg on day 1 only. Of the 40 to 50 patients with operable NSCLC treated in the trial, roughly 23 were randomized to nivolumab monotherapy and approximately 20 to nivolumab plus ipilimumab. The study compared TCR repertoires in pretherapy (baseline) peripheral blood with TCR repertoires in tumors resected at surgery following neoadjuvant immune checkpoint blockade. The primary trial endpoint was the major pathologic response (MPR) rate in the intention-to-treat population in each study arm. Seven patients had matched pretherapy and resected tumor pairs analyzed, with four treated with nivolumab and three with nivolumab plus ipilimumab. The paper as a whole reports these results and caveats: No significant correlation was found between TCR clonality and pathologic tumor regression, and only a single major-pathologic-response sample was available for the analysis of TCR clonality versus pathologic tumor regression. Resected tumors had greater TCR richness and clonality than tumor-adjacent uninvolved lung, and increases were observed in more dual-therapy-treated tumors. A positive correlation was observed between pretherapy blood TCR richness and richness in tumors resected after neoadjuvant therapy (Spearman R of about 0.8). From pretherapy to surgery, tumor T-cell richness and clonality increased in three of three dual-therapy tumors but in only two of four nivolumab-treated tumors. A small number of samples was subjected to TCR sequencing.

CDR1 and CDR2 are drawn from the germline V gene: SGDLS, YYNGEE. The CDR3 covers 14 residues, taking in both the cysteine and the phenylalanine. The DNA shown is the 42-base CDR3, in frame from base 1. V lost 3 bases and J lost 4 bases; the stretch between them is 14 bases long. Libraries were built with the immunoSEQ multiplex PCR assay. From the authors' description of their analysis: Repertoires were summarized by richness and clonality, and significantly expanded and contracted clones were identified between pre- and post-therapy samples. Held by TCRdb, this immuneACCESS table contains in-frame sequences only and omits some clones. Under half of the omission traces to an unresolved V gene where checked; the cause of the rest is unknown. V and J calls and clone size are as listed in that table; D and trimming were resolved from the DNA. The sample table lists fewer than 15,000 clones, 90% to 96% of them with a count of one. The ten largest clones represent 2% to 3% of the sample.

The chain is encoded by TRBV9 joined to TRBJ2-7; the D gene cannot be named for sure. This sequence was found in an adult with non-small cell lung cancer. The specimen comprised peripheral blood, sampled after neoadjuvant nivolumab, alone or with ipilimumab, at or shortly before surgery. The nucleotides are TGTGCCAGCAGCGACTCGGACGGCGATTACGAGCAGTACTTC. Translated, this is CASSDSDGDYEQYF.